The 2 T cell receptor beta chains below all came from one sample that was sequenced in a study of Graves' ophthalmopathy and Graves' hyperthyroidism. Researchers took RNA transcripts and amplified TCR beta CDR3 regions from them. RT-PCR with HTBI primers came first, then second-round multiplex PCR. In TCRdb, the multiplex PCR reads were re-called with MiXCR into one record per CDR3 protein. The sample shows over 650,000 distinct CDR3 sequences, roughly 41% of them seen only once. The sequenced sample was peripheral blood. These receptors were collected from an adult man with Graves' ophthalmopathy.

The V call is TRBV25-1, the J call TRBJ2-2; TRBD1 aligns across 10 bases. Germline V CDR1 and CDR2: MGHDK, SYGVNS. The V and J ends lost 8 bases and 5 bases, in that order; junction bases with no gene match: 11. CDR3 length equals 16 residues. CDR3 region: CASSIIPGQGTGELFF. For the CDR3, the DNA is TGTGCCAGCTCAATTATACCGGGACAGGGGACCGGGGAGCTGTTTTTT.

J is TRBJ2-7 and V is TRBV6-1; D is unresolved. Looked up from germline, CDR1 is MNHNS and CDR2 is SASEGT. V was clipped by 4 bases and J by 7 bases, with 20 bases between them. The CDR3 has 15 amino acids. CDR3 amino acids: CASSAFDLGLGEQYF. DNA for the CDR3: TGTGCCAGCAGTGCCTTTGACTTGGGTTTGGGGGAGCAGTACTTC.